One sample yielded the 27 T cell receptor beta chains listed below, sequenced in a study of T cell changes during pregnancy in multiple sclerosis. Clones were read by immunoSEQ multiplex PCR, and TCRdb kept only the in-frame ones, dropping some. The data show some 38,000 clones, about 94% seen once. This specimen was CD4+ T cells from peripheral blood mononuclear cells, taken in the second trimester of pregnancy. Every receptor here comes from a female donor with multiple sclerosis, enrolled in a pregnancy study.

The genes are TRBV10-3 and TRBJ2-5, with 8 bases that match TRBD1. CDR3 length equals 15 residues. J gave up 5 bases and V 4 bases, and 9 bases lay outside the gene matches. CDR1 and CDR2 (germline): ENHRY, SYGVKD. The CDR3 loop is CAISGHVTGEETQYF. For the CDR3, the DNA is TGTGCCATCAGTGGTCACGTGACAGGGGAGGAGACCCAGTACTTC.

The count of this clone is one. The chain uses TRBV6-6 and TRBJ2-7; 9 bases map to TRBD2. V trimming: 2 bases; J trimming: 3 bases; junction bases outside the gene matches: 5. The CDR3 sequence is 15 residues long. Germline CDR1 reads MNHNY; CDR2 reads SVGAGI (reference sequence). CDR3 sequence reads: CASSYPLAGIYEQYF. DNA of the CDR3: TGTGCCAGCAGTTACCCTCTAGCGGGGATCTACGAGCAGTACTTC.

The chain uses TRBV10-1 and TRBJ2-1; possible D gene TRBD1, 5 bases. Germline loops: CDR1 WNHNN, CDR2 SYGVQD (reference sequence). This CDR3 spans 14 amino acids. With 0 bases removed from V and 7 bases from J, the gap between germline ends came to 10 bases. The CDR3: CASSESTGWNEQFF. CDR3 in DNA: TGCGCCAGCAGTGAGTCAACAGGTTGGAATGAGCAGTTCTTC.

The chain links TRBV25-1 to TRBJ2-3; 9 nucleotides align to TRBD2. There are 16 residues in the CDR3. V lost 1 base to trimming and J lost 4 bases; unmatched junction nucleotides: 6. Per the germline V gene, CDR1 is MGHDK and CDR2 is SYGVNS. As DNA, the CDR3 is TGTGCCAGCAGTGAATCAGGCGGGAGGGTACCAGATACGCAGTATTTT. It specifies CASSESGGRVPDTQYF.

The chain recombines TRBV7-3 with TRBJ2-3, with D perhaps TRBD2 (5 bases). The germline CDR1 and CDR2 sequences are SGHTA and FQGTGA. There are 16 residues in the CDR3. V was pared by 5 bases and J by 0 bases, with 15 bases between. The CDR3 sequence: CASSQIGRGSTDTQYF. CDR3 nucleotides: TGTGCCAGCAGCCAAATAGGTCGGGGTAGCACAGATACGCAGTATTTT.

This clone was observed a handful of times. The rearrangement joins TRBV2 to TRBJ1-2; maybe TRBD1 (6 bases). CDR1 is SNHLY and CDR2 is FYNNEI in the germline V gene. Trimming left V 5 bases short and J 6 bases short, with 13 bases between. The CDR3 contains 13 residues. CDR3 in DNA: TGTGCCAGCAGTCCGACAGGAGTCGATGGCTACACCTTC. It codes for CASSPTGVDGYTF. Using reference TRBV2 and TRBJ1-2 for the parts outside the CDR3, the full variable domain is EPEVTQTPSHQVTQMGQEVILRCVPISNHLYFYWYRQILGQKVEFLVSFYNNEISEKSEIFDDQFSVERPDGSNFTLKIRSTKLEDSAMYFCASSPTGVDGYTFGSGTRLTVV.

The chain carries TRBV28 and TRBJ2-5; tentative D call: TRBD2 (5 bases). In germline, CDR1 is MDHEN, CDR2 SYDVKM. The CDR3 totals 12 residues. Trimming removed 3 bases from V and 3 bases from J, with 5 bases in between. The CDR3 DNA reads TGTGCCAGCAGTTTGAGGGAAGAGACCCAGTACTTC. Protein product: CASSLREETQYF.

The chain has TRBV5-1 and TRBJ1-5; D perhaps matches TRBD1 (5 bases). The V gene's germline CDR1 is SGHRS and CDR2 YFSETQ. V lost 2 bases to trimming and J lost 1 base, with 7 bases between them. The CDR3 contains 14 residues. CDR3 bases: TGCGCCAGCAGCTTCGGGGGGAGCAATCAGCCCCAGCATTTT. This sequence encodes CASSFGGSNQPQHF. Looking up the rest from reference TRBV5-1 and TRBJ1-5 gives the full variable domain: KAGVTQTPRYLIKTRGQQVTLSCSPISGHRSVSWYQQTPGQGLQFLFEYFSETQRNKGNFPGRFSGRQFSNSRSEMNVSTLELGDSALYLCASSFGGSNQPQHFGDGTRLSIL.

The genes are TRBV25-1 and TRBJ2-3; 7 bases map to TRBD2. Germline CDR1 reads MGHDK; CDR2 reads SYGVNS. The CDR3 contains 17 residues. Losses at the gene ends were 3 bases for V and 2 bases for J; bases not matched to a gene: 11. The CDR3 DNA reads as TGTGCCAGCAGTGATCTGGGTCCGGGAGGCATCACAGATACGCAGTATTTT. Translating it yields CASSDLGPGGITDTQYF.

The chain combines TRBV7-7 with TRBJ2-5; 8 bases match TRBD1. Germline V CDR1 and CDR2: SSHAT, FNYEAQ (reference sequence). The CDR3 covers 15 residues. After removal of 2 bases from V and 4 bases from J, the junction contained 6 bases not matched to a gene. CDR3 in DNA: TGTGCCAGCAGCTTAAGGCAGGGGGCAGCAGAGACCCAGTACTTC. It encodes CASSLRQGAAETQYF.

By sample fraction, this clone is medium-sized (0.01 to 0.1%). The chain recombines TRBV6-5 with TRBJ1-4; possibly TRBD1 for D (5 bases). Trimming left V 6 bases short and J 7 bases short, with 15 bases between. The CDR3 covers 14 residues. Germline V gene sequence: CDR1 MNHEY, CDR2 SVGAGI. Here the CDR3 reads CASSLTQGGEKLFF. In nucleotides, the CDR3 is TGTGCCAGCAGCCTCACGCAGGGAGGTGAAAAACTGTTTTTT.

This clone was recorded only once. The chain recombines TRBV7-8 with TRBJ2-3; 9 nucleotides line up with TRBD2. The germline V gene has CDR1 SGHVS and CDR2 FQNEAQ. The CDR3 consists of 15 residues. V trimming: 5 bases; J trimming: 4 bases; junction bases outside the gene matches: 7. For the CDR3, the DNA is TGTGCCAGCAGCCGATCGGGCGGGGGGGCAGATACGCAGTATTTT. It is translated as CASSRSGGGADTQYF.

V usage is TRBV27 and J usage is TRBJ2-3, with a tentative D call TRBD2 (5 bases). The CDR3 consists of 15 residues. Trimming cost V 0 bases and J 0 bases, with 7 bases left between them. The germline V gene has CDR1 MNHEY and CDR2 SMNVEV (reference sequence). This chain's CDR3 is CASSLSQRSTDTQYF. DNA of the CDR3: TGTGCCAGCAGTTTATCCCAGCGGAGCACAGATACGCAGTATTTT.

The V call is TRBV30, the J call TRBJ1-3; the D is unclear. Looked up from germline, CDR1 is GTSNPN and CDR2 is SVGIG (reference sequence). Trimming removed 8 bases at V and 1 base at J, with 6 bases between. CDR3 size: 11 residues. As DNA, the CDR3 is TGTGCCGCCAGTTCTGGAAACACCATATATTTT. Protein product: CAASSGNTIYF.

This chain joins TRBV11-2 and TRBJ2-1; perhaps TRBD1 as D (5 bases). There are 14 residues in the CDR3. From germline, CDR1 is SGHAT and CDR2 FQNNGV. V lost 5 bases and J lost 7, with 15 bases in between. The CDR3 nucleotides read TGTGCCAGCAGCACGAAGGCAGGGCGGAATGAGCAGTTCTTC. It yields the protein CASSTKAGRNEQFF.

The V and J genes are TRBV7-2 and TRBJ1-1; 7 bases agree with TRBD1. V gave up 2 bases and J gave up 1 base; unmatched junction bases: 4. This CDR3 has 15 residues. The germline gives CDR1 SGHTA, CDR2 FQGNSA. The CDR3 sequence is CASSLYGQANTEAFF. Here the CDR3 DNA reads TGTGCCAGCAGCTTATACGGACAGGCGAACACTGAAGCTTTCTTT.

This chain joins TRBV28 and TRBJ1-1, with D tentatively TRBD1 (6 bases). V was clipped by 4 bases and J by 11 bases, with 14 bases between them. Germline-derived CDR1 and CDR2 are MDHEN and SYDVKM. CDR3 length: 12 amino acids. The CDR3 sequence: CASSWAGGAAFF. The CDR3 DNA sequence: TGTGCCAGCAGTTGGGCGGGGGGCGCGGCTTTCTTT.

The chain has TRBV19 and TRBJ2-1, with D possibly TRBD1 on 5 matching bases. Germline CDR1 is LNHDA and CDR2 is SQIVND (reference sequence). V was shortened by 2 bases and J by 0 bases, with 17 bases between the two germline ends. This CDR3 has 18 residues. The CDR3 coding sequence is TGTGCCAGTAGTATAAAAGGGGTCGCTCTGAGCTCCTACAATGAGCAGTTCTTC. Translated: CASSIKGVALSSYNEQFF. Combining the CDR3 with reference TRBV19 and TRBJ2-1 gives the whole variable domain DGGITQSPKYLFRKEGQNVTLSCEQNLNHDAMYWYRQDPGQGLRLIYYSQIVNDFQKGDIAEGYSVSREKKESFPLTVTSAQKNPTAFYLCASSIKGVALSSYNEQFFGPGTRLTVL.

Within the sample, this clone is medium-sized. This rearrangement joins TRBV28 to TRBJ2-4, with 11 bases identical to TRBD2. The germline V gene has CDR1 MDHEN and CDR2 SYDVKM. V lost 5 bases, J lost 6 bases, and 9 bases stayed unmatched. The CDR3 extends over 16 amino acids. The CDR3 DNA reads TGTGCCAGCAGTGCACGCCGACTAGCGGGACTAAACATTCAGTACTTC. It specifies CASSARRLAGLNIQYF.

The chain couples TRBV5-1 to TRBJ2-5, with D tentatively TRBD2 (5 bases). The V gene's germline CDR1 is SGHRS and CDR2 YFSETQ. The CDR3 has 12 amino acids. Deletions cut 2 bases from V and 5 bases from J, with 7 bases between. The CDR3 spells CASSFPGETQYF. In DNA form, the CDR3 reads TGCGCCAGCAGCTTTCCGGGGGAGACCCAGTACTTC.

This clone occurred a few times. The V call is TRBV27, the J call TRBJ1-2; 7 bases match TRBD1. The CDR3 is 14 residues long. V shed 2 bases and J 0 bases; nucleotides not matched to a gene: 0. Germline V gene sequence: CDR1 MNHEY, CDR2 SMNVEV (reference sequence). CDR3 sequence: CASSLQGANYGYTF. CDR3 DNA: TGTGCCAGCAGTTTACAGGGGGCTAACTATGGCTACACCTTC.

V is TRBV10-3 and J is TRBJ1-2; D is unresolved. Germline CDR1 reads ENHRY; CDR2 reads SYGVKD. Between the trimmed V and J ends, which lost 8 bases and 1 base, there was a span of 8 bases. The CDR3 runs 12 residues. The CDR3 loop is CAIRRFNYGYTF. CDR3 nucleotide sequence: TGTGCCATCCGCAGGTTTAACTATGGCTACACCTTC.

The chain combines TRBV5-5 with TRBJ2-3, with no clear D. The CDR3 totals 14 residues. The germline V gene encodes CDR1 SGHKS and CDR2 YYEKEE (reference sequence). V was pared by 0 bases and J by 2 bases, with 7 bases between. CDR3 in amino acids: CASSLDLNTDTQYF. The CDR3 DNA reads as TGTGCCAGCAGCTTGGACTTAAACACAGATACGCAGTATTTT. Supplemented by reference TRBV5-5 and TRBJ2-3, the full variable domain reads DAGVTQSPTHLIKTRGQQVTLRCSPISGHKSVSWYQQVLGQGPQFIFQYYEKEERGRGNFPDRFSARQFPNYSSELNVNALLLGDSALYLCASSLDLNTDTQYFGPGTRLTVL.

The table lists this clone with a count of one. The chain couples TRBV7-2 to TRBJ1-5; D might be TRBD1 (6 bases). Germline V gives CDR1 SGHTA, CDR2 FQGNSA. V lost 5 bases to trimming and J lost 4 bases, with 12 bases between them. This CDR3 contains 14 residues. The CDR3 region is CASSPGTLNQPQHF. The CDR3 bases are TGTGCCAGCAGCCCCGGGACACTTAATCAGCCCCAGCATTTT.

The chain carries TRBV27 and TRBJ1-4; no clear D gene. The germline V gene has CDR1 MNHEY and CDR2 SMNVEV (reference sequence). V was clipped by 3 bases and J by 8 bases, with 10 bases between them. The CDR3 is 13 residues long. The CDR3 loop reads CASSLKAGEKLFF. CDR3 nucleotide sequence: TGTGCCAGCAGTTTGAAGGCAGGCGAAAAACTGTTTTTT. The variable domain in full, completed from reference TRBV27 and TRBJ1-4, reads EAQVTQNPRYLITVTGKKLTVTCSQNMNHEYMSWYRQDPGLGLRQIYYSMNVEVTDKGDVPEGYKVSRKEKRNFPLILESPSPNQTSLYFCASSLKAGEKLFFGSGTQLSVL.

This clone was seen once. J is TRBJ2-2 and V is TRBV11-2; unclear D gene. Trimming pared 7 bases from V and 4 bases from J, leaving 4 bases between. This CDR3 is 11 amino acids long. Germline V gives CDR1 SGHAT, CDR2 FQNNGV. The CDR3, as DNA: TGTGCCAGCACCATCACCGGGGAGCTGTTTTTT. Residues: CASTITGELFF.

Here the CDR3 reads CASSVRDPGELFF. DNA of the CDR3: TGCGCCAGCAGCGTGAGGGATCCCGGGGAGCTGTTTTTT. The gene calls are TRBV5-1 and TRBJ2-2, with D maybe TRBD2 (5 bases). The CDR3 is 13 amino acids. Trimming took off 4 bases at V and 6 bases at J, with 10 bases between the two ends. Germline-derived CDR1 and CDR2 are SGHRS and YFSETQ. The entire variable domain, with the rest obtained from reference TRBV5-1 and TRBJ2-2, is as follows: KAGVTQTPRYLIKTRGQQVTLSCSPISGHRSVSWYQQTPGQGLQFLFEYFSETQRNKGNFPGRFSGRQFSNSRSEMNVSTLELGDSALYLCASSVRDPGELFFGEGSRLTVL.